The entry below describes one T cell receptor (beta chain). Antigen specificity is unknown. Looked up from germline, CDR1 is SGHAT and CDR2 is FQNNGV. CDR3 size: 18 residues. Trimming left V 5 bases short and J 0 bases short, with 17 bases between. This specimen belongs to a study of cytomegalovirus exposure and HLA in healthy donors. Study-level findings and limits: Presence/absence analysis assumed near-uniform sequencing depth across donors.

These donors, healthy bone marrow donors, were studied. The PCR was carried out with 60 Vbeta primers and 13 Jbeta primers. The repertoire was sequenced with immunoSEQ multiplex PCR; TCRdb's copy has only in-frame clones and lacks some. The repertoire has approximately 120,000 clones, roughly three quarters of them found once; the top ten carry approximately 10%. The sequencing input was PBMCs. This TCR came from a man under 40 in good health and CMV-seropositive. J is TRBJ2-6 and V is TRBV11-2, with no clear D. DNA for the CDR3: TGTGCCAGCAGCATGTCCCCTCCCGTGCGCTCTGGGGCCAACGTCCTGACTTTC. This encodes CASSMSPPVRSGANVLTF.